This T cell receptor beta chain originates from a study of T-cell memory formation after mild COVID-19. Study observations and caveats: Researchers could not confirm that second-wave clones peaking on day 37 targeted SARS-CoV-2. Clones contracting over day 15 to 85 were CD4/CD8 balanced, with later expanders leaning CD4+. Contracting CD8+ clones were enriched in EMRA, CD4+ mainly in CM and EM.

The CDR3 is made up of 12 amino acids. CDR1 and CDR2 (germline): DFQATT, SNEGSKA (reference sequence). V was clipped by 6 bases and J by 10 bases, with 18 bases between them. About this clonotype: Its target is unknown.

One entry per CDR3 protein, called by TCRdb with MiXCR from the 5' RACE reads. The data show about 450,000 distinct CDR3 sequences, 23% seen once. The chain uses TRBV20-1 and TRBJ1-1; a weak D match, TRBD1 (6 bases). The sample taken for sequencing was PBMCs or a T cell subset sorted from them (not recorded which). The clonotype was recovered from an adult woman who had mild COVID-19 (a few samples of this study predate the infection). Cell type and time point are not known. For the CDR3, the DNA is TGCAGTGCCACGGGACACCGGCTGGGAGCTTTCTTT. Its translation: CSATGHRLGAFF.